A single T cell receptor (beta chain) is shown here with its context. This entry comes from a study of blood T cell repertoires in COVID-19. Study context: PBMCs, B-cell-depleted T cells, or T cells were the source of the cDNA or gDNA that made up the material.

Sequencing was performed with immunoSEQ multiplex PCR; in TCRdb, only in-frame clones are kept and a portion is missing. The data show approximately 150,000 clones, approximately 87% seen once. CDR3 length: 13 amino acids. V was trimmed by 5 bases and J by 1 base, leaving 8 bases between them. Germline values: CDR1 SGHTA, CDR2 FQGNSA. The chain uses TRBV7-2 and TRBJ1-1; no definite D call. The sequence was collected from a woman between 70 and 85 years old with acute or convalescent COVID-19. The sample consisted of peripheral blood. In DNA, the CDR3 is TGTGCCAGCAGCATTACAAGGAACACTGAAGCTTTCTTT. It codes for CASSITRNTEAFF. Together with reference TRBV7-2 and TRBJ1-1, the CDR3 gives the full variable domain: GAGVSQSPSNKVTEKGKDVELRCDPISGHTALYWYRQSLGQGLEFLIYFQGNSAPDKSGLPSDRFSAERTGGSVSTLTIQRTQQEDSAVYLCASSITRNTEAFFGQGTRLTVV.